This T cell receptor (beta chain) came from a study of technical replicates of blood from several donors. This table comes from immunoSEQ multiplex PCR, and its TCRdb copy is limited to in-frame clones, with some not included. Of around 100,000 clones in the sample, about 95% were seen once. V was shortened by 3 bases and J by 1 base, with 6 bases between the two germline ends. This CDR3 has 13 amino acids. The germline V gene encodes CDR1 SGHNT and CDR2 YENEEA. The chain is built from TRBV11-3 and TRBJ1-1; D is undetermined. The clonotype originates from a human donor in good health. The material sequenced was T cells isolated from PBMCs. In nucleotides, the CDR3 is TGTGCCAGCAGCTTTTACAGGAACACTGAAGCTTTCTTT. It translates to CASSFYRNTEAFF.